These 30 T cell receptor beta chains originate from one sample sequenced in a study of T cell changes during pregnancy in multiple sclerosis. Libraries were prepared by immunoSEQ multiplex PCR; TCRdb keeps only in-frame clonotypes and omits some of them. The data hold 55,000 to 85,000 clones, with roughly nine tenths observed a single time. The specimen was peripheral blood, collected in the third trimester of pregnancy. Source of these receptors: a female donor with multiple sclerosis, enrolled in a pregnancy study.

The J gene is TRBJ1-5, the V gene TRBV19, with TRBD1 matching over 9 bases. V was pared by 1 base and J by 2 bases, with 9 bases of the junction left unmatched. The CDR3 loop spans 18 amino acids. CDR1 LNHDA and CDR2 SQIVND come from the germline V gene (reference sequence). The CDR3 DNA reads as TGTGCCAGTAGTATAGCCGGGACAGGGCAGTCAGGCAATCAGCCCCAGCATTTT. Translated: CASSIAGTGQSGNQPQHF.

CDR3 DNA sequence: TGTGCCAGCAGCTCCGGGATTACTGGAAACACCATATATTTT. The encoded protein is CASSSGITGNTIYF. This rearrangement joins TRBV9 to TRBJ1-3, with D unclear. Trimming took off 4 bases at V and 2 bases at J, with 10 bases between the two ends. Germline lookup yields CDR1 SGDLS and CDR2 YYNGEE. This CDR3 contains 14 residues.

The chain carries TRBV7-9 and TRBJ2-5; 7 bases fit TRBD2. From germline, CDR1 is SEHNR and CDR2 FQNEAQ (reference sequence). V lost 0 bases, J lost 4 bases, and 5 bases stayed unmatched. This CDR3 has 15 residues. The CDR3 DNA is TGTGCCAGCAGCTTAGCGGGAGGGCCGGGAGAGACCCAGTACTTC. Translating gives CASSLAGGPGETQYF.

In DNA, the CDR3 is TGCGCCAGCAGCTTGGAGTCAGGGGTAACCTCCTACGAGCAGTACTTC. Translation gives CASSLESGVTSYEQYF. The chain has TRBV5-1 and TRBJ2-7; TRBD1 might be the D (6 bases). The V end was cut by 0 bases, the J end by 0 bases, with 13 bases between. Germline V lookup: CDR1 SGHRS, CDR2 YFSETQ. The CDR3 contains 16 residues.

The chain carries TRBV7-2 and TRBJ2-7, with a weak D call TRBD1 (6 bases). The V gene's germline CDR1 is SGHTA and CDR2 FQGNSA. The CDR3 length is 14 residues. V lost 4 bases and J lost 2, with 12 bases in between. The CDR3 protein is CASSSNRDAYEQYF. The CDR3 DNA follows: TGTGCCAGCAGCTCCAACAGGGACGCCTACGAGCAGTACTTC.

The V and J genes are TRBV18 and TRBJ2-1, with 10 bases aligning to TRBD2. V was clipped by 2 bases and J by 6 bases; unmatched bases: 7. The CDR3 is 16 residues long. The germline CDR1 and CDR2 sequences are KGHSH and LQKENI. CDR3 coding DNA: TGTGCCAGCTCACCAGTGGCTAGCGGGAGAAGCAATGAGCAGTTCTTC. It encodes CASSPVASGRSNEQFF.

The chain has TRBV7-2 and TRBJ2-7; the match to TRBD1 covers 7 bases. Germline V gene data show CDR1 as SGHTA and CDR2 as FQGNSA. The trim removed 2 bases at V and 3 bases at J, leaving 4 bases unmatched. The CDR3 loop spans 14 amino acids. This CDR3 reads CASSLTPGGYEQYF. In nucleotides, the CDR3 is TGTGCCAGCAGCTTAACGCCAGGGGGCTACGAGCAGTACTTC.

The rearrangement joins TRBV5-1 to TRBJ1-1; D possibly corresponds to TRBD1 (6 bases). Germline lookup yields CDR1 SGHRS and CDR2 YFSETQ. This CDR3 contains 15 residues. Deletions cut 4 bases from V and 7 bases from J, with 20 bases between. The CDR3: CASSLLGGGALEAFF. For the CDR3, the DNA is TGCGCCAGCAGCCTCCTTGGGGGGGGCGCACTTGAAGCTTTCTTT.

V and J are TRBV6-4 and TRBJ1-5; TRBD1 might be the D (5 bases). The germline V and J ends were trimmed by 3 bases and 6 bases, with 12 bases remaining between them. Per germline, CDR1 MRHNA and CDR2 SNTAGT. The CDR3 is made up of 14 amino acids. The CDR3 DNA reads as TGTGCCAGCAGTGAGATGGGGCAGGGTCAGCCCCAGCATTTT. This sequence encodes CASSEMGQGQPQHF.

This clone appeared once. The gene calls are TRBV29-1 and TRBJ2-1, with 9 positions matching TRBD1. The length of the CDR3 is 15 residues. V lost 0 bases to trimming and J lost 4 bases; unmatched junction nucleotides: 4. Germline CDR1 SQVTM, CDR2 ANQGSEA. CDR3 protein: CSVEEAGQGYNEQFF. The CDR3 DNA reads as TGCAGCGTTGAAGAAGCCGGACAGGGGTACAATGAGCAGTTCTTC.

In its sample, this clone was seen a few times. V is TRBV6-4 and J is TRBJ1-1; no definite D call. Germline V gene lookup returns CDR1 MRHNA and CDR2 SNTAGT. Trimming cost V 2 bases and J 1 base, with 5 bases left between them. CDR3 length: 13 residues. CDR3: CASSDRENTEAFF. DNA of the CDR3: TGTGCCAGCAGTGACCGGGAGAACACTGAAGCTTTCTTT.

This chain links TRBV7-9 with TRBJ2-7; 11 positions agree with TRBD2. V dropped 2 bases and J dropped 4; count of bases not matched to a gene: 7. In germline, CDR1 is SEHNR, CDR2 FQNEAQ (reference sequence). The CDR3 runs 16 residues. The CDR3 loop is CASSLFASGRQYEQYF. CDR3 in DNA: TGTGCCAGCAGCTTATTCGCTAGCGGGAGGCAATACGAGCAGTACTTC.

The rearrangement uses TRBV9 and TRBJ2-1; 8 positions match TRBD1. The germline CDR1 and CDR2 sequences are SGDLS and YYNGEE. Trimming at V came to 3 bases and at J to 3 bases, leaving 5 bases not matched to a gene. The CDR3 is 15 amino acids. In DNA form, the CDR3 reads TGTGCCAGCAGCGCTCTGACAGGGGACTACAATGAGCAGTTCTTC. Translating gives CASSALTGDYNEQFF.

The chain carries TRBV5-4 and TRBJ1-2; D gene uncertain. The CDR3 runs 16 residues. V lost 0 bases, J lost 3 bases, and 15 bases lay in between. Germline V gene lookup returns CDR1 SGHNT and CDR2 YYREEE (reference sequence). CDR3 nucleotide sequence: TGTGCCAGCAGCTTGGTATACCCTGGGCCCCACTATGGCTACACCTTC. It encodes CASSLVYPGPHYGYTF.

Comment on this clone: Other DNA sequences in the sample encode the same CDR3. The chain joins TRBV6-5 to TRBJ1-5; a weak D match, TRBD1 (5 bases). V lost 6 bases to trimming and J lost 3 bases, with 15 bases between them. This CDR3 spans 15 amino acids. Per germline, CDR1 MNHEY and CDR2 SVGAGI. This CDR3 is CASRVATGVNQPQHF. Written as DNA, the CDR3 is TGTGCCAGCAGAGTCGCCACGGGGGTCAATCAGCCCCAGCATTTT.

This clone was seen a handful of times. The chain uses TRBV13 and TRBJ1-1; TRBD1 is a possible D gene (5 bases). V lost 0 bases to trimming and J lost 2 bases, with 7 bases between them. CDR3 size: 14 residues. Germline V CDR1 and CDR2: PRHDT, FYEKMQ (reference sequence). This CDR3 reads CASSLGQGNTEAFF. The CDR3, as DNA: TGTGCCAGCAGCTTAGGGCAGGGAAACACTGAAGCTTTCTTT. The full variable domain, in which reference TRBV13 and TRBJ1-1 provide the parts outside the CDR3, is AAGVIQSPRHLIKEKRETATLKCYPIPRHDTVYWYQQGPGQDPQFLISFYEKMQSDKGSIPDRFSAQQFSDYHSELNMSSLELGDSALYFCASSLGQGNTEAFFGQGTRLTVV.

The chain links TRBV6-1 to TRBJ2-5; tentative D call: TRBD2 (6 bases). This CDR3 spans 16 amino acids. Trimming pared 1 base from V and 1 base from J, leaving 13 bases between. Germline CDR1 and CDR2: MNHNS and SASEGT. The CDR3 DNA sequence: TGTGCCAGCAGTGAAGTGGAGGGAAGGGGCCAAGAGACCCAGTACTTC. Protein product: CASSEVEGRGQETQYF.

The rearrangement joins TRBV7-4 to TRBJ2-2, with D possibly TRBD2 on 5 matching bases. Per the germline V gene, CDR1 is SGHVT and CDR2 is SQSDAQ. The CDR3 loop spans 16 amino acids. V dropped 1 base and J dropped 0 bases, with 9 bases sitting between them. The CDR3 region is CASSLGGIANTGELFF. CDR3 DNA: TGTGCCAGCAGCTTAGGAGGGATCGCGAACACCGGGGAGCTGTTTTTT.

The chain employs TRBV9 and TRBJ2-1; D is possibly TRBD2 (6 bases). The CDR3 totals 15 residues. The V and J ends lost 5 bases and 9 bases respectively, with 21 bases between them. Germline V gives CDR1 SGDLS, CDR2 YYNGEE. Here the CDR3 DNA reads TGTGCCAGCAGTGAGGGAAGCGGGTTAACCCCTGAGCAGTTCTTC. This translates into CASSEGSGLTPEQFF.

V gene TRBV5-4 combines with J gene TRBJ1-2; maybe TRBD1 (5 bases). This CDR3 is built from 12 residues. Per the germline V gene, CDR1 is SGHNT and CDR2 is YYREEE (reference sequence). Trimming left V 2 bases short and J 4 bases short, with 6 bases between. The CDR3 DNA reads TGTGCCAGCAGCTTTCAGGGCTATGGCTACACCTTC. As protein: CASSFQGYGYTF. The complete variable domain, with remaining parts taken from reference TRBV5-4 and TRBJ1-2, reads ETGVTQSPTHLIKTRGQQVTLRCSSQSGHNTVSWYQQALGQGPQFIFQYYREEENGRGNFPPRFSGLQFPNYSSELNVNALELDDSALYLCASSFQGYGYTFGSGTRLTVV.

The V gene is TRBV9, the J gene TRBJ2-1, with a tentative D call TRBD2 (6 bases). V was trimmed by 0 bases and J by 2 bases, leaving 9 bases between them. Germline V gene data show CDR1 as SGDLS and CDR2 as YYNGEE. This CDR3 has 15 amino acids. The CDR3 is CASSVDPGAYNEQFF. As DNA, the CDR3 is TGTGCCAGCAGCGTAGACCCGGGAGCCTACAATGAGCAGTTCTTC. The variable domain in full, with the rest retrieved from reference TRBV9 and TRBJ2-1, is DSGVTQTPKHLITATGQRVTLRCSPRSGDLSVYWYQQSLDQGLQFLIQYYNGEERAKGNILERFSAQQFPDLHSELNLSSLELGDSALYFCASSVDPGAYNEQFFGPGTRLTVL.

This chain uses TRBV5-4 with TRBJ2-2; TRBD2 matches at 10 bases. Trimming cost V 4 bases and J 5 bases; bases outside gene matches: 11. Germline V gene sequence: CDR1 SGHNT, CDR2 YYREEE (reference sequence). This CDR3 spans 17 amino acids. The DNA of the CDR3 is TGTGCCAGCAGCCGATCCGTAGCGGGAGGAAAGACCGGGGAGCTGTTTTTT. It encodes CASSRSVAGGKTGELFF.

The CDR3: CASSQEGLAGSSTGELFF. DNA of the CDR3: TGCGCCAGCAGCCAAGAAGGACTAGCGGGATCAAGTACCGGGGAGCTGTTTTTT. The gene calls are TRBV4-1 and TRBJ2-2; 12 bases are shared with TRBD2. After removal of 0 bases from V and 5 bases from J, the junction contained 7 bases not matched to a gene. CDR1 is MGHRA and CDR2 is YSYEKL in the germline V gene. This CDR3 region has 18 residues.

This clone was recorded once. The genes are TRBV14 and TRBJ1-4, with D maybe TRBD1 (5 bases). Looked up from germline, CDR1 is SGHDN and CDR2 is FVKESK. The V end was cut by 1 base, the J end by 0 bases, with 15 bases between. This CDR3 contains 18 residues. CDR3: CASSQAVWGSATNEKLFF. The DNA of the CDR3 is TGTGCCAGCAGCCAAGCTGTCTGGGGCAGTGCAACTAATGAAAAACTGTTTTTT.

The DNA of the CDR3 is TGTGCCAGCACACAACGACACTACGAGCAGTACTTC. The encoded protein is CASTQRHYEQYF. The rearrangement joins TRBV28 to TRBJ2-7; D gene unclear. The germline V gene has CDR1 MDHEN and CDR2 SYDVKM. CDR3 length equals 12 residues. V gave up 7 bases and J gave up 3 bases, with 10 bases separating them.

The genes are TRBV4-1 and TRBJ2-3; tentative D call: TRBD2 (6 bases). Germline V gene sequence: CDR1 MGHRA, CDR2 YSYEKL. CDR3 length equals 17 residues. The ends were cut back, 6 bases at V and 8 bases at J, with 27 bases in the middle. DNA of the CDR3: TGCGCCAGCAGTCTTTTCTCCGGGACTCGGCAAGGTGGTACGCAGTATTTT. This encodes CASSLFSGTRQGGTQYF.

DNA of the CDR3: TGTGCCAGCAGACAGGGCTCCGAGCAGTACTTC. This gives the protein CASRQGSEQYF. This chain uses TRBV6-5 with TRBJ2-7; possible D gene TRBD1, 6 bases. Germline CDR1 reads MNHEY; CDR2 reads SVGAGI. The CDR3 contains 11 residues. V was pared by 6 bases and J by 6 bases, with 9 bases between.

The chain couples TRBV28 to TRBJ2-5, with D possibly matching TRBD2 (5 bases). The germline gives CDR1 MDHEN, CDR2 SYDVKM. This CDR3 region has 14 residues. V lost 7 bases, J lost 2 bases, and 14 bases lay in between. The CDR3 loop is CASTAVDYQETQYF. Here the CDR3 DNA reads TGTGCCAGCACCGCCGTCGACTATCAAGAGACCCAGTACTTC.

V and J are TRBV6-6 and TRBJ2-7; 8 positions agree with TRBD2. In germline, CDR1 is MNHNY, CDR2 SVGAGI (reference sequence). J gave up 3 bases and V 5 bases, and 9 bases lay outside the gene matches. The CDR3 loop spans 15 amino acids. CDR3 DNA sequence: TGTGCCAGCAGTAATTACGAAGCGGGAGACTACGAGCAGTACTTC. Residues: CASSNYEAGDYEQYF.

The chain links TRBV5-6 to TRBJ2-7, with 10 nucleotides matching TRBD1. This CDR3 has 14 amino acids. Germline CDR1 is SGHDT and CDR2 is YYEEEE. The ends lost 3 bases at V and 0 bases at J; junction bases unmatched: 0. CDR3 bases: TGTGCCAGCAGCTGGGACAGGGGCTCCTACGAGCAGTACTTC. The encoded protein is CASSWDRGSYEQYF.